This TCR beta chain stems from a study of Ad26.COV2.S vaccination and SARS-CoV-2 variants. Indicated treatment: some 20 received Ad26.COV2.S at low or high dose, single or two shots; about 5 received placebo; per-sample allocation not given. Collection of the samples took place on day 63 after the first injection of vaccine or placebo. Clones were read by immunoSEQ multiplex PCR, and TCRdb kept only the in-frame ones, dropping some. The table records 430,000 or so clones, around 90% of them present only once. In regard to this clone: Its matching antigen is unknown.

The CDR3 spans 16 residues. Unmatched junction bases numbered 6, after V lost 1 base and J lost 4 bases. CDR1 and CDR2 (germline): ENHRY, SYGVKD. Study results and caveats: People who got the vaccine had more spike-specific TCR breadth than people who got placebo.

The V gene is TRBV10-3, the J gene TRBJ2-3; 9 nucleotides align to TRBD2. This receptor was identified in a person between 18 and 60 years old who received the Ad26.COV2.S COVID-19 vaccine or a placebo. Here the sequenced sample was peripheral blood, taken in a trial of Ad26.COV2.S vaccine versus placebo. The CDR3 is CAISEFSSGSADTQYF. The CDR3, as DNA: TGTGCCATCAGTGAGTTTAGTAGCGGGAGCGCAGATACGCAGTATTTT.